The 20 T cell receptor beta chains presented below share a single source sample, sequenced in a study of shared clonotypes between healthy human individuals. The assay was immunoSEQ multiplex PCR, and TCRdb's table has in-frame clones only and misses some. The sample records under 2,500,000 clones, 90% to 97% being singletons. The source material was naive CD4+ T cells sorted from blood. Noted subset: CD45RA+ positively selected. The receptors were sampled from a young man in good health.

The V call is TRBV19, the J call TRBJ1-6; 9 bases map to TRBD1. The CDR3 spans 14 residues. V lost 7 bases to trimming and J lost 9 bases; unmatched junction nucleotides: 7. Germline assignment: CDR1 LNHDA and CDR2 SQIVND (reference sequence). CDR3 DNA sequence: TGTGCCAGTAATCCGGGACAGGGCTTTTCACCCCTCCACTTT. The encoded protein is CASNPGQGFSPLHF.

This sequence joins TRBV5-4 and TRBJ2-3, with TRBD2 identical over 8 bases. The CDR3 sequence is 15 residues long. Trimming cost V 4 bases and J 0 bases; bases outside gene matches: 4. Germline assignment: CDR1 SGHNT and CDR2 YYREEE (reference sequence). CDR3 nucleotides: TGTGCCAGCAGCACTAGCGGCCCTAGCACAGATACGCAGTATTTT. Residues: CASSTSGPSTDTQYF.

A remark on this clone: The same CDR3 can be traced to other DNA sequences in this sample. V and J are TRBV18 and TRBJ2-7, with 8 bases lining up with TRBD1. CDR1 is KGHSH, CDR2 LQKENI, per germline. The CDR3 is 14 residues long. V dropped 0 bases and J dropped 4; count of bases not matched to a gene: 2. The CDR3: CASSPPQGAYEQYF. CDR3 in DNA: TGTGCCAGCTCACCACCCCAGGGGGCATACGAGCAGTACTTC.

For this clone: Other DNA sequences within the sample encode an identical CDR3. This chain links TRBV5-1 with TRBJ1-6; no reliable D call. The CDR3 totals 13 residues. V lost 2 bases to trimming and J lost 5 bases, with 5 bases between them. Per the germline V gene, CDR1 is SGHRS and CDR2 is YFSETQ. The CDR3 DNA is TGCGCCAGCAGCTTCACGGATAATTCACCCCTCCACTTT. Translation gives CASSFTDNSPLHF.

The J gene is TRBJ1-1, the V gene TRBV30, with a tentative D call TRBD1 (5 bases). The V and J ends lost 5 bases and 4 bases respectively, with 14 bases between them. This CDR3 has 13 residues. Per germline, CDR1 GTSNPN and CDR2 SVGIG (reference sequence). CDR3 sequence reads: CAWDSFKGTEAFF. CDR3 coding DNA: TGTGCCTGGGACAGTTTCAAAGGCACTGAAGCTTTCTTT.

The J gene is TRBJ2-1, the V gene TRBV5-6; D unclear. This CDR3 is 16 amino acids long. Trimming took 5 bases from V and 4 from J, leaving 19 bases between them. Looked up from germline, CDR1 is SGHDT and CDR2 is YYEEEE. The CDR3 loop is CASRLTADPIYNEQFF. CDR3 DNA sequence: TGTGCCAGCAGGTTGACTGCAGACCCTATTTACAATGAGCAGTTCTTC.

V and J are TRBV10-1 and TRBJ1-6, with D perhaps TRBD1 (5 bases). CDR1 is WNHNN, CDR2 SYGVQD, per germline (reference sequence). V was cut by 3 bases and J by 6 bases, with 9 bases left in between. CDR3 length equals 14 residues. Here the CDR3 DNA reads TGCGCCAGCAGTGACGGGGGTGCTAATTCACCCCTCCACTTT. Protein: CASSDGGANSPLHF.

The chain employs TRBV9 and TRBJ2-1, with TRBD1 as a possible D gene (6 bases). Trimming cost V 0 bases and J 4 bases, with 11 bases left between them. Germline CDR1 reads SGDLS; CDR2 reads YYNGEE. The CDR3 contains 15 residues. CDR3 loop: CASSVGLDRYNEQFF. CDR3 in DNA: TGTGCCAGCAGCGTAGGTCTCGACAGGTACAATGAGCAGTTCTTC.

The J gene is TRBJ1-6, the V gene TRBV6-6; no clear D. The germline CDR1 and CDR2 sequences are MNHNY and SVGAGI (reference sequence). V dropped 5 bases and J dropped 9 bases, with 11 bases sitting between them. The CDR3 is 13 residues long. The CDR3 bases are TGTGCCAGCAGTCCCCCGTCGGGTTCACCCCTCCACTTT. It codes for CASSPPSGSPLHF.

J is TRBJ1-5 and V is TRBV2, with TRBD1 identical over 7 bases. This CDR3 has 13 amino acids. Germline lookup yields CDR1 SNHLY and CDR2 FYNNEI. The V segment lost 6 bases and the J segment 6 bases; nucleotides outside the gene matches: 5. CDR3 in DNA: TGTGCCAGCAGCCTACCAGGGGGTCAGCCCCAGCATTTT. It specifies CASSLPGGQPQHF.

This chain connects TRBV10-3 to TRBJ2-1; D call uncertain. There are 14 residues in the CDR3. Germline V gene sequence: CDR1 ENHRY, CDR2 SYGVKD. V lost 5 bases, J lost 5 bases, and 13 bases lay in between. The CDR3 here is CAISTARANNEQFF. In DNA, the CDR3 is TGTGCCATCAGTACGGCTCGGGCCAACAATGAGCAGTTCTTC.

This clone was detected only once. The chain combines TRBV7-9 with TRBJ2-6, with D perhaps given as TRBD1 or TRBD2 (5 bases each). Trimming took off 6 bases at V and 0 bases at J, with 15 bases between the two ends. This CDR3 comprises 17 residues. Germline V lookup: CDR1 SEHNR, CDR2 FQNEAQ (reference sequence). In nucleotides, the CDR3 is TGTGCCAGCAGAGACGGGACGGGTATCTCTGGGGCCAACGTCCTGACTTTC. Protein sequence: CASRDGTGISGANVLTF. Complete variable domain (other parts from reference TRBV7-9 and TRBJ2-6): DTGVSQNPRHKITKRGQNVTFRCDPISEHNRLYWYRQTLGQGPEFLTYFQNEAQLEKSRLLSDRFSAERPKGSFSTLEIQRTEQGDSAMYLCASRDGTGISGANVLTFGAGSRLTVL.

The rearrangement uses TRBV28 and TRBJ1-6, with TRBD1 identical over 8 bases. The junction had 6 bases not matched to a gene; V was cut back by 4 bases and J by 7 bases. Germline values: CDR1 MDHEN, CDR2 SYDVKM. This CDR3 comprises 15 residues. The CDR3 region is CASSSLGQGNSPLHF. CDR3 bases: TGTGCCAGCAGTTCCCTAGGACAGGGAAATTCACCCCTCCACTTT. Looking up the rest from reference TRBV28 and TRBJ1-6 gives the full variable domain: DVKVTQSSRYLVKRTGEKVFLECVQDMDHENMFWYRQDPGLGLRLIYFSYDVKMKEKGDIPEGYSVSREKKERFSLILESASTNQTSMYLCASSSLGQGNSPLHFGNGTRLTVT.

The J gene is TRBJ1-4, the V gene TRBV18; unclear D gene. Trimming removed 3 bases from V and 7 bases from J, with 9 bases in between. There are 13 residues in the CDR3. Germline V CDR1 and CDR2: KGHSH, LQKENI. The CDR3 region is CASSPEMGEKLFF. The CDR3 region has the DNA TGTGCCAGCTCACCGGAAATGGGTGAAAAACTGTTTTTT.

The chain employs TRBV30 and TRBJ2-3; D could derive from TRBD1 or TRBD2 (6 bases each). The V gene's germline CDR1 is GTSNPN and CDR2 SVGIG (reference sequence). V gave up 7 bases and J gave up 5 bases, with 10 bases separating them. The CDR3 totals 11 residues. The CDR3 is CASGEEDTQYF. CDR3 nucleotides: TGTGCCTCAGGGGAGGAAGATACGCAGTATTTT.

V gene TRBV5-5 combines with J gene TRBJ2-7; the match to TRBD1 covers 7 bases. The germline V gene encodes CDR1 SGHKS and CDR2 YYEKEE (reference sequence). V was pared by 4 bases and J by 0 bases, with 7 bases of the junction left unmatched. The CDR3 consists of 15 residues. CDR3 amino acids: CASSLQGPISYEQYF. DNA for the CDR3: TGTGCCAGCAGCCTACAGGGGCCGATCTCCTACGAGCAGTACTTC.

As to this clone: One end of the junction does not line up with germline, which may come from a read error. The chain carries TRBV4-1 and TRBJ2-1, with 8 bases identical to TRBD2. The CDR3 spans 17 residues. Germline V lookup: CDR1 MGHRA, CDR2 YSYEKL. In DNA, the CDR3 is TGCGCCAGCAGCCACGGGCTAGCGGGCGTCTCCAACAATGAGCAGTTCTTC. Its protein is CASSHGLAGVSNNEQFF.

CDR3 nucleotide sequence: TGTGCCAGCAGCCGCGGGACAGCGCTCTACGAGCAGTACTTC. It codes for CASSRGTALYEQYF. This sequence joins TRBV6-5 and TRBJ2-7, with TRBD1 as a possible D gene (7 bases). Trimming removed 6 bases at V and 3 bases at J, with 15 bases between. Germline V gene sequence: CDR1 MNHEY, CDR2 SVGAGI. The CDR3 totals 14 residues.

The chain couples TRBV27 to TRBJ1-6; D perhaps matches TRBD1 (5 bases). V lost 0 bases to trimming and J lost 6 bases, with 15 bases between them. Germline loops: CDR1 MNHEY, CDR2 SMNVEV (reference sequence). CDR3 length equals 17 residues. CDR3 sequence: CASSLSPGTGFNSPLHF. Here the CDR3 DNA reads TGTGCCAGCAGTTTATCGCCAGGGACGGGGTTTAATTCACCCCTCCACTTT.

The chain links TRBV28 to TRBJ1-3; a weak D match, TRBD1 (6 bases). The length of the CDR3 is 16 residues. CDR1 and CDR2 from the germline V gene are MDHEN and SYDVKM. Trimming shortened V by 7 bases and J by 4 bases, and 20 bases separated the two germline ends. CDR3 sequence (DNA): TGTGCCAGCAATTCTCCACAGGGCTCGCTGGGAAACACCATATATTTT. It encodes CASNSPQGSLGNTIYF.